The TCR beta chain under discussion was sequenced for a study of vaccination effects on CD4 cells after COVID-19. This clone was found once. The antigen is not known. Per the germline V gene, CDR1 is SEHNR and CDR2 is FQNEAQ (reference sequence). V was pared by 5 bases and J by 0 bases, with 9 bases between. CDR3 length: 14 residues. Antigen-specific CD4+ T cell clonotypes were called by their expansion after viral peptide-pool culture in ViraFEST. Investigators separated out CD4+ T cells once about eleven days of culture had passed. Each vaccine recipient was nucleocapsid antibody negative and had no prior SARS-CoV-2 infection. Sequenced by immunoSEQ multiplex PCR; TCRdb stores in-frame clones only, minus some. The sample has approximately 25,000 clones, over 65% seen once.

The chain carries TRBV7-9 and TRBJ2-3; no firm D call. The sample was CD4+ T cells from PBMCs cultured with HCoV-NL63 spike peptides, taken before COVID-19 vaccination. The TCR originated in a human donor who received a COVID-19 vaccine. CDR3 DNA: TGTGCCAGCAGCCCCTGGCTTAGCACAGATACGCAGTATTTT. This gives the protein CASSPWLSTDTQYF.